The 10 T cell receptor beta chains below come from one sample, sequenced in a study of T cells in Graves' hyperthyroidism and ophthalmopathy. RNA transcripts were the template for amplifying TCR beta CDR3 regions. First-round RT-PCR of the TCR CDR3 relied on the HTBI primer set. TCRdb processed the multiplex PCR reads anew with MiXCR; each CDR3 protein has one entry. Altogether hundreds of thousands of distinct CDR3 sequences are present, around 20% being singletons, with the ten largest covering 16%. What was sequenced was blood. These TCRs come from a woman aged 45-65 years with Graves' hyperthyroidism that later progressed to Graves' ophthalmopathy.

This clonotype has more than one count but fewer than ten. The gene calls are TRBV10-3 and TRBJ1-3; 7 nucleotides match TRBD1. Germline CDR1 and CDR2: ENHRY and SYGVKD. The V gene end was trimmed by 9 bases and the J gene end by 0 bases; junction bases not matched to a gene: 8. The CDR3 covers 15 residues. CDR3: CAISGTAFSGNTIYF. CDR3 in DNA: TGTGCCATTTCCGGGACAGCGTTCTCTGGAAACACCATATATTTT.

This clonotype was detected only a few times. This chain connects TRBV7-9 to TRBJ1-2; a possible D gene is TRBD1 (5 bases). V lost 5 bases and J lost 6, with 13 bases in between. Per the germline V gene, CDR1 is SEHNR and CDR2 is FQNEAQ (reference sequence). The CDR3 spans 13 residues. As DNA, the CDR3 is TGTGCCAGCAGCCTCGGGGGGTTACATGGCTACACCTTC. Translating gives CASSLGGLHGYTF.

This clonotype came up many times. J is TRBJ1-1 and V is TRBV9; D is possibly TRBD1 (5 bases). Trimming took 3 bases from V and 1 from J, leaving 16 bases between them. The CDR3 is made up of 16 amino acids. The germline CDR1 and CDR2 sequences are SGDLS and YYNGEE. The CDR3 bases are TGTGCCAGCAGCGCAGCCTCCGGGACGGCGAACACTGAAGCTTTCTTT. Translation: CASSAASGTANTEAFF.

This clonotype came up many times. This chain joins TRBV20-1 and TRBJ2-3; D is possibly TRBD2 (5 bases). The germline V and J ends were trimmed by 1 base and 5 bases, with 16 bases remaining between them. CDR1 is DFQATT, CDR2 SNEGSKA, per germline (reference sequence). CDR3 length: 15 residues. CDR3 sequence (DNA): TGCAGTGCTAGAGGAGGGAATTGGCTAGGAGATACGCAGTATTTT. Its translation is CSARGGNWLGDTQYF.

The chain employs TRBV20-1 and TRBJ2-2, with D perhaps assigned TRBD1 or TRBD2 (5 bases each). Germline CDR1 DFQATT, CDR2 SNEGSKA (reference sequence). Between the trimmed V and J ends, which lost 3 bases and 7 bases, there was a span of 9 bases. The CDR3 runs 12 residues. The CDR3 DNA reads TGCAGTGCTAGGGGGGTGGTCGGGGAGCTGTTTTTT. It translates to CSARGVVGELFF.

This clonotype was seen only a few times. In nucleotides, the CDR3 is TGCAGTGCAGCTCGGGACAGCGAAAATGAAAAACTGTTTTTT. This sequence encodes CSAARDSENEKLFF. The chain carries TRBV29-1 and TRBJ1-4; 7 bases match TRBD1. Germline-derived CDR1 and CDR2 are SQVTM and ANQGSEA. This CDR3 spans 14 amino acids.

This clonotype was detected only a few times. The rearrangement joins TRBV30 to TRBJ2-5; 12 bases line up with TRBD2. CDR1 is GTSNPN, CDR2 SVGIG, per germline (reference sequence). The CDR3 has 16 amino acids. Germline trimming cut 2 bases from V and 4 bases from J; bases unmatched to any gene: 8. This chain's CDR3 is CAWSLASGGAGETQYF. CDR3 sequence (DNA): TGTGCCTGGAGTTTGGCTAGCGGGGGGGCCGGAGAGACCCAGTACTTC.

Only a few counts were recorded for this clonotype. The CDR3 sequence: CASSFGGTETQYF. The CDR3 DNA sequence: TGTGCCAGCAGTTTCGGGGGGACGGAGACCCAGTACTTC. The gene calls are TRBV6-5 and TRBJ2-5; 7 nucleotides match TRBD2. V shed 4 bases and J 5 bases; nucleotides not matched to a gene: 4. The CDR3 has 13 amino acids. In germline, CDR1 is MNHEY, CDR2 SVGAGI.

This clonotype was recorded many times. V is TRBV11-2 and J is TRBJ1-2; D remains ambiguous. The germline V gene encodes CDR1 SGHAT and CDR2 FQNNGV. This CDR3 contains 16 residues. Trimming left V 4 bases short and J 3 bases short, with 18 bases between. The CDR3 loop reads CASSSTPDWRDYGYTF. DNA for the CDR3: TGTGCCAGCAGCTCAACTCCCGACTGGAGGGACTATGGCTACACCTTC.

This clonotype has at least ten counts. V usage is TRBV2 and J usage is TRBJ2-3; 7 bases agree with TRBD1. V lost 6 bases to trimming and J lost 1 base; unmatched junction nucleotides: 7. The CDR3 totals 15 residues. Germline CDR1 reads SNHLY; CDR2 reads FYNNEI. CDR3 nucleotides: TGTGCCAGCAGCGTACCGGGGACAGGCACAGATACGCAGTATTTT. Translated: CASSVPGTGTDTQYF.